This T cell receptor beta chain was recovered during a study of long-term antiretroviral therapy in people with HIV. Prior to DNA extraction, the samples held about 1-11 million cryopreserved PBMC. An immunoSEQ assay, version v3.0, was performed at survey level. Profiling relied on immunoSEQ multiplex PCR, and the TCRdb table lists in-frame clones only, not all of them. The sample has tens of thousands of clones; around 81% are singletons. With 2 bases removed from V and 9 bases from J, the gap between germline ends came to 8 bases. The CDR3 loop spans 12 amino acids. Looked up from germline, CDR1 is SEHNR and CDR2 is FQNEAQ (reference sequence).

The sequence derives from a man aged 40-55 years with HIV. The chain links TRBV7-9 to TRBJ2-1; D is unclear. Sequenced material: unsorted PBMCs, taken 1.6 years after starting antiretroviral therapy. Here the CDR3 DNA reads TGTGCCAGCAGCTTAAAAGCGCTTGAGCAGTTCTTC. Amino acids: CASSLKALEQFF.